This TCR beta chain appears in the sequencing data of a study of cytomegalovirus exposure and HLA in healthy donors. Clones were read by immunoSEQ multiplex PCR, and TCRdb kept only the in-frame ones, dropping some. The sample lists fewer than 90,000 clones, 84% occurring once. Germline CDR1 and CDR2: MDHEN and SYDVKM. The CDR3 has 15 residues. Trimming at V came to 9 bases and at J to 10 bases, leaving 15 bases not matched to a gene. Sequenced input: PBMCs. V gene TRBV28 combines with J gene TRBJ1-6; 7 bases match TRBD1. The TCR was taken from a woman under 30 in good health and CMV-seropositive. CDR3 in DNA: TGTGCCAGTGGGACAGACGTTCTTGGGGGATCACCCCTCCACTTT. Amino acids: CASGTDVLGGSPLHF. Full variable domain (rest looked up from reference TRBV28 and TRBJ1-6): DVKVTQSSRYLVKRTGEKVFLECVQDMDHENMFWYRQDPGLGLRLIYFSYDVKMKEKGDIPEGYSVSREKKERFSLILESASTNQTSMYLCASGTDVLGGSPLHFGNGTRLTVT.